The 24 T cell receptor beta chains in this list originate from one sample, sequenced in a study of tissue T cells after allogeneic stem cell transplantation. Sequenced by immunoSEQ multiplex PCR; TCRdb stores in-frame clones only, minus some. Here the sample spans thousands of clones, around 30% being singletons. Time point: mouse harvest day 14 after allogeneic transplant. Each mouse received 10^7 T-cell-depleted marrow cells plus 10^6 splenic CD5+ T cells by tail vein. The sequenced sample consisted of skin. Source of these receptors: a female BALB/c mouse given C57BL/6 T cells with graft-versus-host disease after an allogeneic hematopoietic cell transplant.

Remarks on this clone: Gene names are mouse gene names. The CDR3 DNA, read in part, is TGTGCCAGCAGCTCAGGACGGACAAACTCCGACTACACC. Translated: CASSSGRTNSDYT. The CDR3 reads in full as CASSSGRTNSDYTF. The chain couples TRBV3 to TRBJ1-2; D uncertain. The read ends 1 residue early relative to the CDR3; the germline J gene fills the gap. CDR1 and CDR2 (germline): SNHLY, FYNGKV (reference sequence). The CDR3 is made up of 14 amino acids. V shed 4 bases and J shed 0 bases, with 9 bases lying between them.

Points on this clone: The germline and genes are mouse ones. The DNA ends 1 residue before the CDR3 does, and the rest of the CDR3 is filled in from the germline J gene. The chain couples TRBV12-2 to TRBJ2-5; 8 bases fit TRBD2. V trimming: 1 base; J trimming: 6 bases; junction bases outside the gene matches: 2. The germline gives CDR1 SGHLS, CDR2 HYDKME. The length of the CDR3 is 13 residues. CDR3 DNA (partial): TGTGCCAGCTCTCTGGGGGGGCGGGACACCCAGTAC. This gives the protein CASSLGGRDTQY. The CDR3 in full is CASSLGGRDTQYF.

Comments on this clone: Gene names refer to mouse genes. From the germline J gene comes the end of the CDR3, since the read stops 1 residue before it. The V call is TRBV26, the J call TRBJ2-7; 11 nucleotides match TRBD1. Unmatched junction bases numbered 3, after V lost 4 bases and J lost 4 bases. Germline V gene data show CDR1 as KGHPV and CDR2 as FQNQEV (reference sequence). The CDR3 runs to 14 residues. The sequenced CDR3 bases are TGTGCCAGCAGTCCCCGGGACAGGGGGTATGAACAGTAC. Translated: CASSPRDRGYEQY. The complete CDR3 reads CASSPRDRGYEQYF. Full variable domain (missing parts from reference TRBV26 and TRBJ2-7): NSKVIQTPRYLVKGQGQKAKMRCIPEKGHPVVFWYQQNKNNEFKFLINFQNQEVLQQIDMTEKRFSAECPSNSPCSLEIQSSEAGDSALYLCASSPRDRGYEQYFGPGTRLTVL.

Of note for this clone: Germline and genes here are mouse. The CDR3 extends 1 residue past the end of the read, so its final part is completed from the germline J gene. The chain employs TRBV26 and TRBJ1-2; D is unclear. Trimming shortened V by 4 bases and J by 1 base, and 4 bases separated the two germline ends. Germline V CDR1 and CDR2: KGHPV, FQNQEV (reference sequence). The CDR3 has 12 amino acids. The DNA read from the CDR3 is TGTGCCAGCAGTCAGAGAAACTCCGACTACACC. As protein: CASSQRNSDYT. The CDR3 reads in full as CASSQRNSDYTF. Looking up the rest from reference TRBV26 and TRBJ1-2 gives the full variable domain: NSKVIQTPRYLVKGQGQKAKMRCIPEKGHPVVFWYQQNKNNEFKFLINFQNQEVLQQIDMTEKRFSAECPSNSPCSLEIQSSEAGDSALYLCASSQRNSDYTFGSGTRLLVI.

This clone is medium-sized in the sample. The genes are named according to mouse. CDR3 sequence: CASSRDRTNTLYF. CDR3 DNA (partial): TGTGCCAGCAGTCGGGACAGGACAAACACCTTGTAC. The chain links TRBV26 to TRBJ2-4; 8 bases fit TRBD1. The CDR3 is cut off 1 residue early in the read; its end comes from the germline J gene. This CDR3 has 13 residues. Germline CDR1 KGHPV, CDR2 FQNQEV (reference sequence). With V trimmed by 4 bases and J by 5 bases, 2 bases remained unmatched.

Concerning this clone: Gene names are mouse gene names. Read sequence stops 1 residue before the CDR3 end, and the germline J gene provides the missing end. This chain links TRBV31 with TRBJ2-3; D may be TRBD2 (6 bases). CDR1 and CDR2 from the germline V gene are GKSSPN and SITVG. CDR3 length: 15 amino acids. Trimming cost V 0 bases and J 0 bases, with 10 bases left between them. The CDR3 is CAWSLWGSSAETLYF. The part of the CDR3 DNA that was read is TGTGCCTGGAGTCTATGGGGGAGTAGTGCAGAAACGCTGTAT.

By proportion, this clone is medium-sized. Gene names denote mouse genes. The CDR3 end is not reached by the read, which stops 1 residue before it; the germline J gene fills it in. V gene TRBV20 combines with J gene TRBJ1-1; no firm D call. CDR3 length: 13 amino acids. Germline V gives CDR1 GFQATS, CDR2 STVNSAI. V was pared by 3 bases and J by 1 base, with 9 bases between. The sequenced CDR3 bases are TGTGGTGCTAGCCGCGACATAAACACAGAAGTCTTC. Translation: CGASRDINTEVF. The whole CDR3 protein is CGASRDINTEVFF.

This clone was counted only a few times. Here the gene names and germline are mouse. The DNA ends 1 residue before the CDR3 does, and the rest of the CDR3 is filled in from the germline J gene. This specimen includes other DNA sequences encoding the same CDR3. V and J are TRBV26 and TRBJ2-2; D might be TRBD1 (5 bases). Germline values: CDR1 KGHPV, CDR2 FQNQEV (reference sequence). The V and J ends lost 3 bases and 0 bases respectively, with 8 bases between them. The CDR3 is made up of 15 amino acids. CDR3 bases read: TGTGCCAGCAGTCTAGAAGGGGCAAACACCGGGCAGCTCTAC. Encoded protein: CASSLEGANTGQLY. The CDR3 as a whole reads CASSLEGANTGQLYF.

Within the sample, this clone is medium-sized. Germline and genes: mouse. The read falls 1 residue short of the CDR3 end, and the missing part is taken from the germline J gene. This chain joins TRBV13-1 and TRBJ2-2; no clear D. CDR1 and CDR2 from the germline V gene are NSHNY and SYGAGN. This CDR3 is 13 amino acids long. Trimming stripped 5 bases from V and 0 bases from J, with 5 bases between. This CDR3 reads CASSPSNTGQLYF. Incomplete CDR3 DNA: TGTGCCAGCAGCCCCTCAAACACCGGGCAGCTCTAC.

Remarks on this clone: Mouse names are used for the genes. Sequencing ends 1 residue short of the CDR3 end; the germline J gene provides the rest. V and J are TRBV19 and TRBJ2-7; 8 nucleotides line up with TRBD2. J lost 1 base, V lost 2 bases, and 8 bases had no gene match. Germline assignment: CDR1 FNHDT and CDR2 SITEND (reference sequence). This CDR3 is 16 amino acids long. The sequenced CDR3 bases are TGTGCCAGCAGTATTGCGGGGGGGGCGCGTTCCTATGAACAGTAC. This encodes CASSIAGGARSYEQY. The CDR3 in its entirety is CASSIAGGARSYEQYF.

This clone was seen more than once but under ten times. Germline and genes: mouse. The CDR3 goes on 1 residue after the read ends, and that part is filled in from the germline J gene. This chain joins TRBV15 and TRBJ2-3; D is possibly TRBD2 (6 bases). The CDR3 loop spans 15 amino acids. Germline-derived CDR1 and CDR2 are SGHND and FRSKSL. V was trimmed by 3 bases and J by 0 bases, leaving 10 bases between them. This chain's CDR3 is CASSFTGSSAETLYF. Partial CDR3 DNA: TGTGCCAGCAGTTTCACTGGGAGTAGTGCAGAAACGCTGTAT.

Note on this clone: Gene names denote mouse genes. The sequence runs out 1 residue before the end of the CDR3; the remainder is reconstructed from the germline J gene. The chain has TRBV26 and TRBJ1-2, with D unresolved. The CDR3 is 12 residues long. Per the germline V gene, CDR1 is KGHPV and CDR2 is FQNQEV (reference sequence). Trimming left V 5 bases short and J 0 bases short, with 4 bases between. The CDR3 is CASSTSNSDYTF. Incomplete CDR3 DNA: TGTGCCAGCAGTACTTCAAACTCCGACTACACC. The whole variable domain, remainder taken from reference TRBV26 and TRBJ1-2, is NSKVIQTPRYLVKGQGQKAKMRCIPEKGHPVVFWYQQNKNNEFKFLINFQNQEVLQQIDMTEKRFSAECPSNSPCSLEIQSSEAGDSALYLCASSTSNSDYTFGSGTRLLVI.

With regard to this clone: Genes here carry mouse names. The sequence runs out 1 residue before the end of the CDR3; the remainder is reconstructed from the germline J gene. V gene TRBV26 combines with J gene TRBJ1-1; a weak D match, TRBD1 (6 bases). V lost 6 bases, J lost 4 bases, and 12 bases lay in between. This CDR3 region has 13 residues. Germline assignment: CDR1 KGHPV and CDR2 FQNQEV (reference sequence). CDR3: CASSHRVGTEVFF. The CDR3 DNA, read in part, is TGTGCCAGCAGCCACAGGGTCGGCACAGAAGTCTTC.

In regard to this clone: Gene names denote mouse genes. Read coverage stops 1 residue before the CDR3 terminus; the germline J gene supplies the remainder. The chain combines TRBV31 with TRBJ2-5; 8 bases match TRBD2. Germline V gene data show CDR1 as GKSSPN and CDR2 as SITVG. V shed 0 bases and J 0 bases; nucleotides not matched to a gene: 2. The CDR3 has 15 amino acids. CDR3: CAWSLLGVNQDTQYF. CDR3 DNA (partial): TGTGCCTGGAGTCTACTGGGGGTTAACCAAGACACCCAGTAC.

Notes on this clone: Germline and genes: mouse. The read is 1 residue too short to cover the CDR3 end, so that end is filled in from the germline J gene. The chain employs TRBV12-1 and TRBJ2-3; D may be TRBD1 (6 bases). Germline CDR1 SGHSN, CDR2 HYEKVE. The CDR3 is made up of 15 amino acids. V was pared by 0 bases and J by 0 bases, with 9 bases between. The CDR3 is CASSLDRNSAETLYF. The CDR3 DNA, read in part, is TGTGCCAGCTCTCTCGACAGGAATAGTGCAGAAACGCTGTAT.

A note on this clone: Any gene name here is a mouse gene name. The read halts 1 residue ahead of the CDR3 end, with the missing end drawn from the germline J gene. The V call is TRBV3, the J call TRBJ2-2; 14 positions agree with TRBD2. Losses at the gene ends were 6 bases for V and 2 bases for J; bases not matched to a gene: 5. The CDR3 totals 17 residues. Germline CDR1 is SNHLY and CDR2 is FYNGKV (reference sequence). The CDR3 region is CASSWDWGGANTGQLYF. CDR3 bases read: TGTGCCAGCAGTTGGGACTGGGGGGGCGCGAACACCGGGCAGCTCTAC.

A word on this clone: Germline and genes: mouse. The read ends 1 residue before the CDR3 terminus; that terminus is restored from the germline J gene. V is TRBV20 and J is TRBJ1-1; D perhaps matches TRBD1 (6 bases). Germline V gene data show CDR1 as GFQATS and CDR2 as STVNSAI. The CDR3 runs to 13 residues. The V gene lost 0 bases and the J gene lost 1 base, with 6 bases spanning the gap. CDR3 bases read: TGTGGTGCTAGGGACAGGGGGAACACAGAAGTCTTC. Its protein is CGARDRGNTEVF. The entire CDR3 is CGARDRGNTEVFF.

In its sample, this clone ranks as medium-sized. The genes are named according to mouse. The read stops 1 residue short of the end of the CDR3; the missing end is completed from the germline J gene. The chain has TRBV26 and TRBJ1-1, with TRBD1 matching over 8 bases. Looked up from germline, CDR1 is KGHPV and CDR2 is FQNQEV (reference sequence). The CDR3 is 14 residues long. V lost 3 bases, J lost 1 base, and 1 base stayed unmatched. The CDR3 DNA, read in part, is TGTGCCAGCAGTCTAGACAGGGGAAACACAGAAGTCTTC. It specifies CASSLDRGNTEVF. Given in full, the CDR3 is CASSLDRGNTEVFF. Based on the CDR3 plus reference TRBV26 and TRBJ1-1, the full variable domain is NSKVIQTPRYLVKGQGQKAKMRCIPEKGHPVVFWYQQNKNNEFKFLINFQNQEVLQQIDMTEKRFSAECPSNSPCSLEIQSSEAGDSALYLCASSLDRGNTEVFFGKGTRLTVV.

This clone is large (0.1 to 1%) in the sample. Gene labels here are mouse ones. Read data end 1 residue before the CDR3 end; the end is taken from the germline J gene. This chain links TRBV16 with TRBJ2-5, with D perhaps matching TRBD2 (6 bases). This CDR3 region has 14 residues. Germline V gives CDR1 SGHSA, CDR2 FRNQAP. Trimming took off 3 bases at V and 0 bases at J, with 7 bases between the two ends. The sequenced part of the CDR3 DNA is TGTGCAAGCAGCTTCTGGGGAAACCAAGACACCCAGTAC. It translates to CASSFWGNQDTQY. The whole CDR3 protein is CASSFWGNQDTQYF.

This clone was observed a few times. Genes and germline come from the mouse. Read coverage stops 1 residue before the CDR3 terminus; the germline J gene supplies the remainder. The chain couples TRBV12-1 to TRBJ2-1, with unresolved D. This CDR3 is 14 amino acids long. Germline CDR1 reads SGHSN; CDR2 reads HYEKVE. V lost 0 bases to trimming and J lost 0 bases, with 5 bases between them. Partial CDR3 DNA: TGTGCCAGCTCTCTCCTCGTTAACTATGCTGAGCAGTTC. It is translated as CASSLLVNYAEQF. The CDR3 reads in full as CASSLLVNYAEQFF. Variable domain in full (rest from reference TRBV12-1 and TRBJ2-1): DSGVVQSPRHIIKEKGGRSVLTCIPISGHSNVVWYQQTLGKELKFLIQHYEKVERDKGFLPSRFSVQQFDDYHSEMNMSALELEDSAMYFCASSLLVNYAEQFFGPGTRLTVL.

Points on this clone: Gene names and germline match the mouse. The read is 1 residue too short to cover the CDR3 end, so that end is filled in from the germline J gene. The chain combines TRBV20 with TRBJ2-7; D is ambiguous. CDR3 length equals 13 residues. V was shortened by 0 bases and J by 0 bases, with 6 bases between the two germline ends. Looked up from germline, CDR1 is GFQATS and CDR2 is STVNSAI. The CDR3 bases that were read are TGTGGTGCTAGGGATTCCAGCTCCTATGAACAGTAC. It yields the protein CGARDSSSYEQY. The entire CDR3 protein reads CGARDSSSYEQYF.

As concerns this clone: Gene and germline names: mouse. The read is 1 residue too short to cover the CDR3 end, so that end is filled in from the germline J gene. The rearrangement joins TRBV26 to TRBJ2-4, with D perhaps TRBD1 or TRBD2 (6 bases each). The V and J ends lost 3 bases and 5 bases respectively, with 12 bases between them. The CDR3 spans 14 residues. Germline values: CDR1 KGHPV, CDR2 FQNQEV (reference sequence). Here the CDR3 reads CASSLRGRGNTLYF. The CDR3 bases that were read are TGTGCCAGCAGTCTTCGGGGGCGCGGAAACACCTTGTAC.

Details on this clone: Mouse gene names apply. The CDR3 end is not reached by the read, which stops 1 residue before it; the germline J gene fills it in. This sequence joins TRBV15 and TRBJ2-5; TRBD2 matches 9 bases. Germline V gives CDR1 SGHND, CDR2 FRSKSL. The CDR3 runs 14 residues. Trimming took 8 bases from V and 1 from J; bases not matched to a gene: 4. The sequenced part of the CDR3 DNA is TGTGCCAGCTCCAGGACTGGGGACCAAGACACCCAGTAC. Translating it yields CASSRTGDQDTQY. The full CDR3 reads CASSRTGDQDTQYF.

Of note for this clone: The gene symbols are mouse symbols. The CDR3 extends 1 residue past the end of the read, so its final part is completed from the germline J gene. The chain carries TRBV19 and TRBJ2-2; TRBD1 matches at 10 bases. The J segment lost 6 bases and the V segment lost 6 bases, leaving 5 bases of the junction unmatched. CDR3 size: 14 residues. Germline-derived CDR1 and CDR2 are FNHDT and SITEND (reference sequence). The part of the CDR3 DNA that was read is TGTGCCAGCACTCCTGGACAGGGGGCCGGGCAGCTCTAC. Encoded protein: CASTPGQGAGQLY. The whole CDR3 region reads CASTPGQGAGQLYF. The variable domain in full, completed from reference TRBV19 and TRBJ2-2, reads GGIITQTPKFLIGQEGQKLTLKCQQNFNHDTMYWYRQDSGKGLRLIYYSITENDLQKGDLSEGYDASREKKSSFSLTVTSAQKNEMAVFLCASTPGQGAGQLYFGEGSKLTVL.